The sequence of this TCR beta chain was determined in a study of shared clonotypes between healthy human individuals. Overall study: Those who served as donors were two women and a few men between the ages of 18 and 49.

The V gene lost 4 bases and the J gene lost 0 bases, with 7 bases spanning the gap. The CDR3 consists of 14 residues. CDR1 and CDR2 (germline): MNHNY, SVGAGI (reference sequence). Assay used: immunoSEQ multiplex PCR; TCRdb lists only in-frame clones, some missing. The sample shows 2 million to 2.5 million clones, approximately 96% of them seen only once. The J gene is TRBJ1-3, the V gene TRBV6-6, with D unresolved. Sequencing was done on a sample of naive CD4+ T cells sorted from blood. Stated subset: CD45RA+ positively selected. This receptor was identified in a man aged 18-30 years in good health. The CDR3 is CASSSGLSGNTIYF. CDR3 sequence (DNA): TGTGCCAGCAGTTCCGGGCTCTCTGGAAACACCATATATTTT.